This T cell receptor (beta chain) was retrieved from a study of T cell repertoires in cytomegalovirus infection. Study-wide context: Carrying CMV and the relevant HLA type showed in public TCR beta signatures.

Trimming removed 1 base at V and 7 bases at J, with 17 bases between. CDR1 is SGHRS, CDR2 YFSETQ, per germline. This CDR3 region has 15 residues. This clonotype was seen a handful of times. Its antigen is unidentified. TCRdb fed the reads into MiXCR, producing one record per CDR3 protein. The sample includes around 430,000 distinct CDR3 sequences, under 45% of them seen just once. The chain combines TRBV5-1 with TRBJ1-1; D possibly corresponds to TRBD1 (5 bases). The receptor's source is a human donor in good health (CMV status not recorded). Some clones in this sample may be carry-over from other donors' samples. The sample consisted of cultured PBMCs, taken from culture after CMV antigen stimulation. CDR3 sequence: CASSLSGRGDGEAFF. The CDR3 DNA follows: TGCGCCAGCAGCTTGTCGGGACGGGGTGATGGTGAAGCTTTCTTT.